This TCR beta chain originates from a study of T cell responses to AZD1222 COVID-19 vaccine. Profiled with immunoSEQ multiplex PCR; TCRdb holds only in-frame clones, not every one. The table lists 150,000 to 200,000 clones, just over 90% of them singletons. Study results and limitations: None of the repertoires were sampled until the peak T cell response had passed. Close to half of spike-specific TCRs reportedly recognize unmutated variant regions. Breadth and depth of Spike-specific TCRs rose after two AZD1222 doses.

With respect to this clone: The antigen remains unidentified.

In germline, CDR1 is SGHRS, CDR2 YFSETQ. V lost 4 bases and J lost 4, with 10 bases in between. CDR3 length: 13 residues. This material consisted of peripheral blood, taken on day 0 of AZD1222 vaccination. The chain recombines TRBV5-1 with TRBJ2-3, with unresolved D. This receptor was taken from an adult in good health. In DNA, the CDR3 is TGCGCCAGCAGCCCGGACGAGGCAGATACGCAGTATTTT. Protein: CASSPDEADTQYF.